What follows are 12 T cell receptor beta chains derived from one specimen sequenced in a study of blood T cell repertoires in COVID-19 (dated by TCRdb to 2018 to 2021). The library was made by the immunoSEQ multiplex PCR assay. What TCRdb holds here is the immuneACCESS table cut down to in-frame rearrangements. Part of the clones is not present; checked against another copy, under half of the missing clones reflect an unresolved V gene, and the others are unexplained. A total of tens of thousands of clones appear in this sample, 88% of them only once. The ten biggest clones cover around 40% of the sample. Sequenced sample: peripheral blood. These receptor sequences come from a human donor in a cohort sampled during active COVID-19.

The V gene is TRBV15, the J gene TRBJ2-7; possibly TRBD2 for D (5 bases). V was trimmed by 3 bases and J by 0 bases, leaving 15 bases between them. The CDR3 is made up of 16 amino acids. The germline V gene encodes CDR1 LNHNV and CDR2 YYDKDF (reference sequence). The CDR3 spells CATSRGGGAGSYEQYF. Written as DNA, the CDR3 is TGTGCCACCAGCAGGGGTGGAGGAGCCGGCTCCTACGAGCAGTACTTC.

As regards this clone: A junction boundary mismatches the germline segment, possibly from a read error. This rearrangement joins TRBV7-7 to TRBJ2-2; possibly TRBD1 for D (6 bases). The CDR3 runs to 17 residues. CDR1 is SSHAT, CDR2 FNYEAQ, per germline (reference sequence). For the CDR3, the DNA is TGTGCTAGCAGCTTAGTGGCTACAGGGATGGACCCCGGGGAGCTGTTTTTT. This gives the protein CASSLVATGMDPGELFF.

The chain couples TRBV18 to TRBJ2-2; 10 nucleotides agree with TRBD2. The CDR3 extends over 18 amino acids. CDR1 and CDR2 (germline): KGHSH, LQKENI. The V and J ends lost 1 base and 2 bases, in that order; junction bases with no gene match: 7. CDR3 in DNA: TGTGCCAGCTCACCACTAGTGCCTAGCGGGAGAAACACCGGGGAGCTGTTTTTT. It yields the protein CASSPLVPSGRNTGELFF.

The chain couples TRBV11-2 to TRBJ2-1; 10 nucleotides align to TRBD2. The CDR3 extends over 14 amino acids. Germline lookup yields CDR1 SGHAT and CDR2 FQNNGV. With 6 bases clipped from V and 4 bases from J, the junction kept 3 bases outside the gene matches. The CDR3 protein is CASRIAGGYNEQFF. The CDR3 DNA reads TGTGCCAGCAGAATAGCGGGGGGATACAATGAGCAGTTCTTC.

The V call is TRBV28, the J call TRBJ1-6; a possible D gene is TRBD1 (5 bases). CDR1 and CDR2 (germline): MDHEN, SYDVKM. The CDR3 spans 12 residues. V was trimmed by 10 bases and J by 8 bases, leaving 12 bases between them. The CDR3 nucleotides are TGTGCCACCCAAGGGGAGGATTCACCCCTCCACTTT. Amino acids: CATQGEDSPLHF. The variable domain in full, completed from reference TRBV28 and TRBJ1-6, reads DVKVTQSSRYLVKRTGEKVFLECVQDMDHENMFWYRQDPGLGLRLIYFSYDVKMKEKGDIPEGYSVSREKKERFSLILESASTNQTSMYLCATQGEDSPLHFGNGTRLTVT.

The V gene is TRBV15, the J gene TRBJ1-4; 7 bases agree with TRBD1. This CDR3 comprises 15 residues. The ends lost 3 bases at V and 6 bases at J; junction bases unmatched: 7. Looked up from germline, CDR1 is LNHNV and CDR2 is YYDKDF (reference sequence). The CDR3 DNA reads TGTGCCACCAGCAGCCCCGGGACAGCCGATGAAAAACTGTTTTTT. It yields the protein CATSSPGTADEKLFF.

CDR3 protein: CASSWRGPGNEKLFF. The CDR3 nucleotides are TGTGCCAGCAGCTGGCGGGGACCAGGGAATGAAAAACTGTTTTTT. V gene TRBV7-9 combines with J gene TRBJ1-4; TRBD1 might be the D (5 bases). Germline V gene sequence: CDR1 SEHNR, CDR2 FQNEAQ (reference sequence). The CDR3 consists of 15 residues. V was pared by 4 bases and J by 5 bases, with 14 bases between.

The genes are TRBV7-7 and TRBJ2-3; TRBD1 matches 7 bases. V was clipped by 2 bases and J by 3 bases; unmatched bases: 5. This CDR3 has 15 residues. Germline assignment: CDR1 SSHAT and CDR2 FNYEAQ (reference sequence). The CDR3 reads CASSLQGVATDTQYF. The CDR3 nucleotides read TGTGCCAGCAGCTTACAGGGGGTGGCTACAGATACGCAGTATTTT.

CDR3 loop: CASSLSGENTGELFF. CDR3 DNA sequence: TGCGCCAGCAGCTTGTCGGGGGAGAACACCGGGGAGCTGTTTTTT. The gene calls are TRBV5-1 and TRBJ2-2; possible D gene TRBD2, 6 bases. Trimming removed 1 base at V and 1 base at J, with 8 bases between. From germline, CDR1 is SGHRS and CDR2 YFSETQ. The CDR3 has 15 residues.

The chain employs TRBV11-3 and TRBJ2-3; no reliable D call. Germline V gene sequence: CDR1 SGHNT, CDR2 YENEEA. V was pared by 0 bases and J by 4 bases, with 5 bases between. The CDR3 length is 13 residues. CDR3 sequence reads: CASSLEAADTQYF. The CDR3 DNA follows: TGTGCCAGCAGCTTAGAGGCAGCAGATACGCAGTATTTT.

The rearrangement joins TRBV12-5 to TRBJ2-5; D uncertain. CDR3 length: 15 amino acids. The V end lost 5 bases, the J end lost 0 bases, and 13 bases lay between the germline ends. Germline V gives CDR1 LGHNT, CDR2 FRNRAP. CDR3 residues: CASGLLSDHQETQYF. CDR3 DNA: TGTGCTAGTGGTCTCTTAAGCGACCACCAAGAGACCCAGTACTTC.

This sequence joins TRBV15 and TRBJ1-1; 8 nucleotides agree with TRBD1. The germline V gene encodes CDR1 LNHNV and CDR2 YYDKDF (reference sequence). The trim removed 0 bases at V and 5 bases at J, leaving 14 bases unmatched. The CDR3 consists of 18 residues. The CDR3 coding sequence is TGTGCCACCAGCAGAGACTTACAGGGGGGATATGCAGGGACTGAAGCTTTCTTT. As protein: CATSRDLQGGYAGTEAFF.